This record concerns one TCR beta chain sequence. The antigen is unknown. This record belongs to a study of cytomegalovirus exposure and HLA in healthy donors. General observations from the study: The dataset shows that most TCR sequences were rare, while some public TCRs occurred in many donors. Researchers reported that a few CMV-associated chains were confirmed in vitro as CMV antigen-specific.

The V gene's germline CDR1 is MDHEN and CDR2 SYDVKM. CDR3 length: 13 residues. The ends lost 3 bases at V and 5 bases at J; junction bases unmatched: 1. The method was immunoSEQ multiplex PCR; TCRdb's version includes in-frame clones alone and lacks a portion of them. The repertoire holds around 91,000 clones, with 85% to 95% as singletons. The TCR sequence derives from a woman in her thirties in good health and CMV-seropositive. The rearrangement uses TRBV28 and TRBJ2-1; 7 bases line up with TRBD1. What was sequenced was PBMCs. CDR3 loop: CASSLGTDNEQFF. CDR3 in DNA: TGTGCCAGCAGTTTGGGGACAGACAATGAGCAGTTCTTC.